This T cell receptor beta chain was sequenced during a study of T cell repertoires in cytomegalovirus infection. Overall study: Public TCR beta signature analysis indicated the presence of both CMV infection and matching HLA type. Study results and limitations: Predominance within the ex vivo response was attributable to HLA-C-restricted CMV-specific TCR beta clonotypes. Summed frequency of shared TCR beta families picked out CMV carriers who also had the relevant HLA.

This clonotype was found a few times. Its antigen remains unidentified. V was trimmed by 8 bases and J by 2 bases, leaving 14 bases between them. CDR3 length: 14 amino acids. From germline, CDR1 is ENHRY and CDR2 SYGVKD. TCRdb redid the calling of the reads with MiXCR, one entry per CDR3 protein. The sample includes around 550,000 distinct CDR3 sequences, less than 30% of them seen just once. This TCR was sampled from a human donor in good health (CMV status not recorded). Some clones in this sample may be carry-over from other donors' samples. The sample consisted of PBMCs. This chain links TRBV10-3 with TRBJ2-3; D is ambiguous. The CDR3 DNA follows: TGTGCCATCGGGTTTTCGGCCCCCACAGATACGCAGTATTTT. It yields the protein CAIGFSAPTDTQYF.